A selection of T cell receptor beta chains follows, all from one sample in a study of OX40 agonist ivuxolimab in advanced cancers. The assay was immunoSEQ multiplex PCR, and TCRdb's table has in-frame clones only and misses some. The table records 65,000 to 100,000 clones, around 84% of them present only once. The sample consisted of CD4+ or CD8+ T cells sorted from blood, taken in a trial of the OX40 agonist ivuxolimab. Every receptor here comes from an adult with an advanced solid tumor such as melanoma, head and neck, liver or kidney cancer. Both conserved end residues are part of each CDR3. The order of the fields is clone size, V gene, CDR3 length, J gene, D gene, CDR3 DNA, CDR3 protein. A D gene is named only where the DNA matches it firmly. Rows give clone size only sometimes, using once, few, many, or a class for an expanded clone.

>once|TRBV10-1|12|TRBJ2-3|NA
TGCGCCAGCAGTGCCCAAACAGATACGCAGTATTTT
CASSAQTDTQYF
>NA|TRBV6-1|18|TRBJ1-4|NA
TGTGCCAGCAGTGAAGCGATTCGTCCGGGTACAACTAATGAAAAACTGTTTTTT
CASSEAIRPGTTNEKLFF
>NA|TRBV7-2|13|TRBJ2-1|NA
TGTGCCAGCAGCCTACTCCCCGGGGGGCAACAGTTCTTC
CASSLLPGGQQFF
>NA|TRBV14|15|TRBJ1-4|NA
TGTGCCAGCAGCCAAGGCCTCTCAACTAATGAAAAACTGTTTTTT
CASSQGLSTNEKLFF
>NA|TRBV7-6|16|TRBJ2-3|NA
TGTGCCAGCAGCCCAAAAGTACTAGCTTCCGCAGATACGCAGTATTTT
CASSPKVLASADTQYF
>NA|TRBV29-1|11|TRBJ2-7|NA
TGCAGCGTTGTGGCCCCCTTGGAGCAGTACTTC
CSVVAPLEQYF
>NA|TRBV28|10|TRBJ1-1|NA
TGTGCCACGGGGATGACTGAAGCTTTCTTT
CATGMTEAFF
>NA|TRBV19|14|TRBJ2-1|NA
TGTGCCAGTAGCGGGACTCGAAAATACAATGAGCAGTTCTTC
CASSGTRKYNEQFF
>NA|TRBV7-2|16|TRBJ2-4|NA
TGTGCCAGCAGCTTAGTCATGGCAGCACAAAAAAACATTCAGTACTTC
CASSLVMAAQKNIQYF
>NA|TRBV6-5|15|TRBJ2-1|NA
TGTGCCAGCAGTTACCGGGACGGTCCGAGCAATGAGCAGTTCTTC
CASSYRDGPSNEQFF
>NA|TRBV7-2|12|TRBJ2-5|NA
TGTGCCAGCAGCGCTAGTCCGGAGACCCAGTACTTC
CASSASPETQYF
>few|TRBV6-6|12|TRBJ2-5|NA
TGTGCCAGCACGGACCAGAAAGAGACCCAGTACTTC
CASTDQKETQYF
>NA|TRBV5-1|18|TRBJ1-6|TRBD1
TGCGCCAGCAGCTTGGTCCAGACAGGGGGCGCCTATAATTCACCCCTCCACTTT
CASSLVQTGGAYNSPLHF
>few|TRBV5-4|14|TRBJ2-3|NA
TGTGCCAGCAGCTTGGGGGGGCTAGCGCTCACGCAGTATTTT
CASSLGGLALTQYF
>NA|TRBV7-2|18|TRBJ2-1|TRBD2
TGTGCCAGCAGCTTAGGGACTAGCGGGGGAAGATTATACAATGAGCAGTTCTTC
CASSLGTSGGRLYNEQFF
>NA|TRBV29-1|14|TRBJ1-4|NA
TGCAGCGTTCAAGAGGGTACAACTAATGAAAAACTGTTTTTT
CSVQEGTTNEKLFF
>NA|TRBV27|15|TRBJ2-1|TRBD2
TGTGCCAGCAGTCCGCGCACTAGCGGTCACAATGAGCAGTTCTTC
CASSPRTSGHNEQFF
>NA|TRBV27|13|TRBJ1-1|NA
TGTGCCAGCAGCGGACAGTTGAACACTGAAGCTTTCTTT
CASSGQLNTEAFF
>once|TRBV5-4|14|TRBJ2-7|NA
TGTGCCAGCAGCGCCAGGCAGGGGAGCGGGGAGCAGTACTTC
CASSARQGSGEQYF
>few|TRBV23-1|16|TRBJ2-1|NA
TGCGCCAGCACTTCAAGGATCAGGGGCCCCTACAATGAGCAGTTCTTC
CASTSRIRGPYNEQFF
>NA|TRBV19|14|TRBJ1-6|NA
TGTGCCAGTAAAGACCCGGGACGGGGGTCCCCCCTCCACTTT
CASKDPGRGSPLHF
>once|TRBV27|14|TRBJ2-7|NA
TGTGCCAGCAGTTTATTGGGGGATCGGCGCGAGCAGTACTTC
CASSLLGDRREQYF
>NA|TRBV5-1|12|TRBJ2-5|NA
TGCGCCAGCCGGGCGGGGGCAGAGACCCAGTACTTC
CASRAGAETQYF
>NA|TRBV23-1|16|TRBJ2-4|NA
TGCGCCAGCAGTCAATCGTGGCGCTTAGCCAAAAACATTCAGTACTTC
CASSQSWRLAKNIQYF
>NA|TRBV2|18|TRBJ2-1|TRBD2
TGTGCCAGCAGTTCGGGGACTAGCGGGAGAGGCTCCTACAATGAGCAGTTCTTC
CASSSGTSGRGSYNEQFF
>NA|TRBV5-1|13|TRBJ2-3|NA
TGCGCCAGTAGACAGGGACTCACAGATACGCAGTATTTT
CASRQGLTDTQYF
>NA|TRBV2|15|TRBJ2-7|TRBD2
TGTGCCAGCAGGGCCTCGGGACTAGCGGTCTACGAGCAGTACTTC
CASRASGLAVYEQYF
>NA|TRBV4-1|16|TRBJ2-5|TRBD2
TGCGCCAGCAGTTGGGACGGGGCGGGAGACCAAGAGACCCAGTACTTC
CASSWDGAGDQETQYF
>NA|TRBV7-3|13|TRBJ2-5|NA
TGTGCCAGCAGCCGCCAGGGACGAGAGACCCAGTACTTC
CASSRQGRETQYF
>NA|TRBV4-3|16|TRBJ2-1|NA
TGCGCCAGCAGCCAATCGACAGTTAGCTCCTACAATGAGCAGTTCTTC
CASSQSTVSSYNEQFF
>NA|TRBV5-1|13|TRBJ1-3|NA
TGCGCCAGCAGCTTGGGACAGGGAAACACCATATATTTT
CASSLGQGNTIYF
>NA|TRBV11-2|14|TRBJ2-5|NA
TGTGCCAGCAGCTTCCAAGGGGCTCAAGAGACCCAGTACTTC
CASSFQGAQETQYF
>few|TRBV7-9|12|TRBJ1-1|NA
TGTGCCAGCAGCTGGGCGAACACTGAAGCTTTCTTT
CASSWANTEAFF
>NA|TRBV10-2|16|TRBJ1-5|NA
TGCGCCAGCAGTGAGGGGAAAGGAGTTAGCAATCAGCCCCAGCATTTT
CASSEGKGVSNQPQHF
>NA|TRBV5-1|15|TRBJ2-5|TRBD1
TGCGCCAGCAACAGACAGGGGACCGCCTCGGAGACCCAGTACTTC
CASNRQGTASETQYF
>NA|TRBV5-6|13|TRBJ1-2|TRBD1
TGTGCCAGCAGCACGGACAGGGGCTATGGCTACACCTTC
CASSTDRGYGYTF
>NA|TRBV2|14|TRBJ2-2|TRBD1
TGTGCCAGCCGGAGACAGGGTACCACCGGGGAGCTGTTTTTT
CASRRQGTTGELFF
>NA|TRBV19|13|TRBJ2-1|NA
TGTGCCAGTAGTGTCCGGTCTGGGAACGAGCAGTTCTTC
CASSVRSGNEQFF
>NA|TRBV7-2|14|TRBJ2-7|TRBD2
TGTGCCAGCAGCTTAGCGGGAGGGACCTACGAGCAGTACTTC
CASSLAGGTYEQYF
>few|TRBV19|15|TRBJ1-5|TRBD1
TGTGCCAGTAGGAAAACCGGGACAGGGAATCAGCCCCAGCATTTT
CASRKTGTGNQPQHF
>NA|TRBV28|16|TRBJ2-2|TRBD1
TGTGCCAGCAGTAGCCCGACAGGGGGGTACACCGGGGAGCTGTTTTTT
CASSSPTGGYTGELFF
>NA|TRBV19|15|TRBJ2-2|NA
TGTGCCAGTAGTATCCGGATCTATAACACCGGGGAGCTGTTTTTT
CASSIRIYNTGELFF
>NA|TRBV5-5|15|TRBJ1-1|TRBD1
TGTGCCAGCACCAGGACAGGGGGCTACCAAGGGGAAGCTTTCTTT
CASTRTGGYQGEAFF
>once|TRBV5-4|15|TRBJ2-3|TRBD2
TGTGCCAGCAGCTTGGACGGGGGGGGCACAGATACGCAGTATTTT
CASSLDGGGTDTQYF
>NA|TRBV11-2|14|TRBJ1-3|TRBD1
TGTGCCAGCAGCTCGGACAGGGACGGAAACACCATATATTTT
CASSSDRDGNTIYF
>NA|TRBV29-1|16|TRBJ2-1|TRBD1
TGCAGCGTTGAAGGGACAGGGGCTAGCTCCTACAATGAGCAGTTCTTC
CSVEGTGASSYNEQFF
>NA|TRBV27|18|TRBJ2-6|TRBD2
TGTGCCAGCAGCAAAAGCTTGGGGGGGAAGGCTGGGGCCAACGTCCTGACTTTC
CASSKSLGGKAGANVLTF
>NA|TRBV11-2|15|TRBJ2-4|NA
TGTGCCAGCAGGGGGACTGCAGGGGCCAAAAACATTCAGTACTTC
CASRGTAGAKNIQYF
>NA|TRBV7-2|14|TRBJ1-2|TRBD1
TGTGCCAGCAGCCGACAGGGGTCCCTCTATGGCTACACCTTC
CASSRQGSLYGYTF
>once|TRBV13|13|TRBJ2-5|NA
TGTGCCAGCAGCTTCCGGACGGAAGAGACCCAGTACTTC
CASSFRTEETQYF
>NA|TRBV28|18|TRBJ2-5|NA
TGTGCCAGCAGTCCACTCCACTTCGCTGACAGGAGGCAAGAGACCCAGTACTTC
CASSPLHFADRRQETQYF
>few|TRBV9|15|TRBJ2-4|TRBD2
TGTGCCAGCAGCGACAGCGGGAGCCGTAGCAACATTCAGTACTTC
CASSDSGSRSNIQYF
>NA|TRBV29-1|11|TRBJ2-7|NA
TGCAGCGTTTCGGGGGGCGGCGAGCAGTACTTC
CSVSGGGEQYF
>few|TRBV27|15|TRBJ2-7|TRBD1
TGTGCCAGCAGTGACGCCGGGACAGGGGGCTACGAGCAGTACTTC
CASSDAGTGGYEQYF